Described below is a single T cell receptor (beta chain) sequence and its context. Libraries were prepared by immunoSEQ multiplex PCR; TCRdb keeps only in-frame clonotypes and omits some of them. This sample has approximately 44,000 clones, with roughly 80% found just once. In germline, CDR1 is LNHDA, CDR2 SQIVND (reference sequence). The J segment lost 7 bases and the V segment lost 6 bases, leaving 3 bases of the junction unmatched. The CDR3 spans 14 residues. These data are taken from a study of blood T cell repertoires in COVID-19. Study as a whole: The cDNA or gDNA used as material had been derived from T cells, B-cell-depleted T cells, or PBMCs.

The chain recombines TRBV19 with TRBJ1-6; 10 bases fit TRBD1. The receptor was derived from an elderly woman with acute or convalescent COVID-19. Sequencing input: peripheral blood. The CDR3 loop is CASSTGQGNSPLHF. CDR3 DNA: TGTGCCAGTAGCACGGGACAGGGGAATTCACCCCTCCACTTT.